These 15 T cell receptor beta chains came from one sample sequenced in a study of shared clonotypes between healthy human individuals. Generated by immunoSEQ multiplex PCR, the TCRdb table keeps only in-frame clones and is missing some. The data show some 2,400,000 clones, with approximately 95% seen just once and more than 0.1% held by the top ten. Sequencing was carried out using naive CD4+ T cells sorted from blood. Subset in this sample: CD45RA+ positively selected. Receptors were obtained from a man aged 18 to 30 in good health.

The rearrangement links TRBV10-1 to TRBJ2-3; 12 bases agree with TRBD2. Germline values: CDR1 WNHNN, CDR2 SYGVQD (reference sequence). The CDR3 covers 15 residues. V trimming: 6 bases; J trimming: 1 base; junction bases outside the gene matches: 2. CDR3 region: CASSRTSGGTDTQYF. The CDR3 bases are TGCGCCAGCAGCAGGACTAGCGGGGGCACAGATACGCAGTATTTT.

The V call is TRBV10-3, the J call TRBJ2-7; unclear D gene. V lost 4 bases to trimming and J lost 3 bases, with 16 bases between them. The CDR3 contains 15 residues. Germline V CDR1 and CDR2: ENHRY, SYGVKD. In DNA, the CDR3 is TGTGCCATCAGTGCGGGCAGCAACCCCCACTACGAGCAGTACTTC. Translation gives CAISAGSNPHYEQYF.

Notes on this clone: The sample holds other DNA sequences that translate to the same CDR3. This rearrangement joins TRBV5-1 to TRBJ1-3; D gene ambiguous. The CDR3 consists of 14 residues. The V and J ends lost 3 bases and 0 bases respectively, with 7 bases between them. CDR1 and CDR2 from the germline V gene are SGHRS and YFSETQ. CDR3 nucleotide sequence: TGCGCCAGCAGCTCCGGTACCTCTGGAAACACCATATATTTT. It is translated as CASSSGTSGNTIYF.

Comments on this clone: This same CDR3 is encoded by further DNA sequences in the sample. V gene TRBV9 combines with J gene TRBJ1-1; D is perhaps TRBD1 (6 bases). The CDR3 has 14 amino acids. CDR1 SGDLS and CDR2 YYNGEE come from the germline V gene. V lost 2 bases to trimming and J lost 2 bases, with 10 bases between them. The CDR3 DNA follows: TGTGCCAGCAGCGTTGGGGACACTAACACTGAAGCTTTCTTT. It is translated as CASSVGDTNTEAFF.

V and J are TRBV9 and TRBJ1-1; TRBD1 agrees at 9 bases. The trim removed 0 bases at V and 3 bases at J, leaving 12 bases unmatched. CDR3 length: 18 amino acids. CDR1 is SGDLS and CDR2 is YYNGEE in the germline V gene. CDR3 DNA sequence: TGTGCCAGCAGCGTAGGGGACAGGGACCCCCGGGGAGACACTGAAGCTTTCTTT. As protein: CASSVGDRDPRGDTEAFF. Complete variable domain (other parts from reference TRBV9 and TRBJ1-1): DSGVTQTPKHLITATGQRVTLRCSPRSGDLSVYWYQQSLDQGLQFLIQYYNGEERAKGNILERFSAQQFPDLHSELNLSSLELGDSALYFCASSVGDRDPRGDTEAFFGQGTRLTVV.

The chain employs TRBV28 and TRBJ2-6, with 11 bases lining up with TRBD2. Trimming removed 3 bases from V and 2 bases from J; junction bases left unmatched: 3. Germline CDR1 MDHEN, CDR2 SYDVKM. The CDR3 covers 17 residues. This chain's CDR3 is CASSFLAGGTGANVLTF. CDR3 sequence (DNA): TGTGCCAGCAGTTTTCTAGCGGGGGGCACTGGGGCCAACGTCCTGACTTTC.

The chain joins TRBV19 to TRBJ2-3; 10 positions agree with TRBD2. V dropped 6 bases and J dropped 2; count of bases not matched to a gene: 20. The CDR3 is made up of 20 amino acids. Germline CDR1 is LNHDA and CDR2 is SQIVND (reference sequence). The CDR3, as DNA: TGTGCCAGTAGACCAACTAACCCCCGACTAGCGGGCTACTACACAGATACGCAGTATTTT. Amino acid sequence: CASRPTNPRLAGYYTDTQYF.

The chain has TRBV6-1 and TRBJ1-1; no definite D call. The germline V gene has CDR1 MNHNS and CDR2 SASEGT. V was pared by 4 bases and J by 7 bases, with 25 bases between. This CDR3 has 17 residues. CDR3 region: CASSASPAWEVLNEAFF. The CDR3 DNA follows: TGTGCCAGCAGTGCCTCACCGGCTTGGGAGGTGCTCAATGAAGCTTTCTTT.

This chain uses TRBV4-2 with TRBJ1-3, with D unresolved. Trimming left V 1 base short and J 4 bases short, with 11 bases between. Germline V gives CDR1 LGHNA, CDR2 YNFKEQ. The CDR3 has 15 residues. CDR3 DNA sequence: TGTGCCAGCAGCCAAGTTGCCGGGGTCGGAAACACCATATATTTT. The encoded protein is CASSQVAGVGNTIYF.

The chain is built from TRBV6-5 and TRBJ1-2; possible D gene TRBD1, 6 bases. This CDR3 is built from 16 residues. Germline CDR1 reads MNHEY; CDR2 reads SVGAGI. Trimming pared 4 bases from V and 0 bases from J, leaving 15 bases between. This CDR3 reads CASSFSTGKANYGYTF. In DNA, the CDR3 is TGTGCCAGCAGTTTCTCTACAGGGAAGGCTAACTATGGCTACACCTTC.

The CDR3 DNA reads as TGTGCCTGGAGTGTACAGCGGACTAGCGGGCTTAGTGACAATGAGCAGTTCTTC. As protein: CAWSVQRTSGLSDNEQFF. This chain joins TRBV30 and TRBJ2-1; 11 nucleotides match TRBD2. Germline loops: CDR1 GTSNPN, CDR2 SVGIG (reference sequence). Trimming took 0 bases from V and 5 from J; bases not matched to a gene: 12. The CDR3 sequence is 18 residues long.

V usage is TRBV5-6 and J usage is TRBJ2-4; TRBD1 aligns across 8 bases. The CDR3 is 14 residues long. Germline lookup yields CDR1 SGHDT and CDR2 YYEEEE. V trimming: 0 bases; J trimming: 6 bases; junction bases outside the gene matches: 2. CDR3 nucleotides: TGTGCCAGCAGCTTGGGACAGGGGACAAACATTCAGTACTTC. Amino acid sequence: CASSLGQGTNIQYF.

The chain recombines TRBV30 with TRBJ2-1; tentative D call: TRBD2 (6 bases). The CDR3 length is 16 residues. Trimming took 2 bases from V and 7 from J, leaving 21 bases between them. The germline CDR1 and CDR2 sequences are GTSNPN and SVGIG (reference sequence). The DNA for the CDR3 is TGTGCCTGGAGTACTCAAAGATTAGCGGAAGCGAATGAGCAGTTCTTC. Its protein product is CAWSTQRLAEANEQFF.

The genes are TRBV20-1 and TRBJ2-1, with D unresolved. CDR3 length equals 10 residues. The germline gives CDR1 DFQATT, CDR2 SNEGSKA (reference sequence). V was clipped by 2 bases and J by 8 bases, with 4 bases between them. The CDR3 coding sequence is TGCAGTGCTAGAAACGATGAGCAGTTCTTC. As protein: CSARNDEQFF.

The gene calls are TRBV4-1 and TRBJ1-2; D remains ambiguous. The CDR3 spans 13 residues. Germline CDR1 is MGHRA and CDR2 is YSYEKL. V lost 4 bases to trimming and J lost 8 bases, with 14 bases between them. The CDR3 DNA follows: TGCGCCAGCAGCCCCACCCCGACACGCGGCTACACCTTC. This gives the protein CASSPTPTRGYTF.